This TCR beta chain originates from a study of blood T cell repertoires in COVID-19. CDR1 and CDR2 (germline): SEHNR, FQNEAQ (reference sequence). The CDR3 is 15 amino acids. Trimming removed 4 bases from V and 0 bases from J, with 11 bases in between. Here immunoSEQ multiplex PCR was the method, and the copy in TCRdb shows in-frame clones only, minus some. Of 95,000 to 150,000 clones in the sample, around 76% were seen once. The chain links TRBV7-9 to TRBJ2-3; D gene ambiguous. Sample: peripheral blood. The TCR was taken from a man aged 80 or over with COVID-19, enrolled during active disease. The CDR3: CASSSPPGSTDTQYF. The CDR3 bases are TGTGCCAGCAGCTCCCCCCCCGGGAGCACAGATACGCAGTATTTT.